The rows below give T cell receptor beta chains drawn from one sample of a study of blood T cell repertoires in COVID-19. Measured with immunoSEQ multiplex PCR; TCRdb has only the in-frame clones, and not every one. Of under 300,000 clones in the sample, about 88% were seen once. The sequencing input was peripheral blood. Receptor source: a woman in her 40s who had recovered from COVID-19. The CDR3 runs from the conserved cysteine through the conserved F or W. The D gene is left open where the match is weak. A clone size is listed for some rows: how often the clone was seen (once, few, many), or a class if it is expanded.

J gene: TRBJ2-7; V gene: TRBV11-2; D gene: .; clone size: few; CDR3 protein: CASSLEGRNEQYF; CDR3 DNA: TGTGCCAGCAGCTTAGAGGGGAGGAACGAGCAGTACTTC
J gene: TRBJ2-5; V gene: TRBV2; D gene: .; clone size: .; CDR3 protein: CASSLPVETQYF; CDR3 DNA: TGTGCCAGCAGCCTACCGGTGGAGACCCAGTACTTC
J gene: TRBJ2-2; V gene: TRBV4-3; D gene: .; clone size: .; CDR3 protein: CASSQDRSGVTGELFF; CDR3 DNA: TGCGCCAGCAGCCAAGACCGTTCTGGAGTGACCGGGGAGCTGTTTTTT
J gene: TRBJ2-7; V gene: TRBV7-2; D gene: .; clone size: .; CDR3 protein: CASSPGAQGLYEQYF; CDR3 DNA: TGTGCCAGCAGCCCGGGCGCACAGGGCCTTTACGAGCAGTACTTC
J gene: TRBJ1-5; V gene: TRBV30; D gene: .; clone size: .; CDR3 protein: CAWSPTTYSNQPQHF; CDR3 DNA: TGTGCCTGGAGCCCGACAACTTATAGCAATCAGCCCCAGCATTTT
J gene: TRBJ2-1; V gene: TRBV5-1; D gene: .; clone size: .; CDR3 protein: CASTGGEGRNEQFF; CDR3 DNA: TGCGCCAGCACCGGGGGTGAGGGGAGGAATGAGCAGTTCTTC
J gene: TRBJ2-3; V gene: TRBV15; D gene: .; clone size: .; CDR3 protein: CATSRDYAVSTDTQYF; CDR3 DNA: TGTGCCACCAGCAGAGATTACGCGGTGAGCACAGATACGCAGTATTTT
J gene: TRBJ2-5; V gene: TRBV11-1; D gene: TRBD1; clone size: once; CDR3 protein: CASSWTGPQETQYF; CDR3 DNA: TGTGCCAGCAGCTGGACAGGGCCTCAAGAGACCCAGTACTTC
J gene: TRBJ1-2; V gene: TRBV28; D gene: TRBD1; clone size: .; CDR3 protein: CASSFDRDSLYGYTF; CDR3 DNA: TGTGCCAGCAGTTTTGACCGGGACAGCCTCTATGGCTACACCTTC
J gene: TRBJ1-5; V gene: TRBV7-2; D gene: .; clone size: .; CDR3 protein: CASSRDYSNQPQHF; CDR3 DNA: TGTGCCAGCAGCCGCGACTATAGCAATCAGCCCCAGCATTTT
J gene: TRBJ1-4; V gene: TRBV6-1; D gene: .; clone size: .; CDR3 protein: CASSDLFREKLFF; CDR3 DNA: TGTGCCAGCAGTGACCTCTTTCGGGAAAAACTGTTTTTT
J gene: TRBJ1-3; V gene: TRBV5-4; D gene: TRBD1; clone size: .; CDR3 protein: CASSLRQGWSGNTIYF; CDR3 DNA: TGTGCCAGCAGTTTACGACAGGGGTGGTCTGGAAACACCATATATTTT
J gene: TRBJ2-7; V gene: TRBV5-1; D gene: TRBD1; clone size: once; CDR3 protein: CASSLRPGTGDEQYF; CDR3 DNA: TGCGCCAGCAGCTTGCGTCCCGGGACAGGGGACGAGCAGTACTTC
J gene: TRBJ1-2; V gene: TRBV4-3; D gene: TRBD1; clone size: .; CDR3 protein: CASSQNRGLDGYTF; CDR3 DNA: TGCGCCAGCAGCCAAAACAGGGGGCTGGATGGCTACACCTTC
J gene: TRBJ1-3; V gene: TRBV19; D gene: .; clone size: .; CDR3 protein: CASSLDSGVGNTIYF; CDR3 DNA: TGTGCCAGTAGTCTGGACAGCGGGGTTGGAAACACCATATATTTT
J gene: TRBJ2-1; V gene: TRBV4-3; D gene: .; clone size: .; CDR3 protein: CASSQDLTNYYNEQFF; CDR3 DNA: TGCGCCAGCAGCCAAGACTTGACTAACTACTACAATGAGCAGTTCTTC
J gene: TRBJ2-7; V gene: TRBV11-3; D gene: TRBD2; clone size: .; CDR3 protein: CASSLGLAGTYEQYF; CDR3 DNA: TGTGCCAGCAGCTTAGGGCTAGCGGGCACCTACGAGCAGTACTTC
J gene: TRBJ2-7; V gene: TRBV9; D gene: TRBD1; clone size: once; CDR3 protein: CASSPTPVTGGLEQYF; CDR3 DNA: TGTGCCAGCAGCCCGACGCCGGTGACAGGGGGCCTCGAGCAGTACTTC
J gene: TRBJ1-5; V gene: TRBV19; D gene: .; clone size: .; CDR3 protein: CASSIDTGEQPQHF; CDR3 DNA: TGTGCCAGTAGTATAGACACGGGGGAGCAGCCCCAGCATTTT
J gene: TRBJ2-1; V gene: TRBV5-6; D gene: .; clone size: .; CDR3 protein: CASSLAWRWNPNEQFF; CDR3 DNA: TGTGCCAGCAGCTTGGCCTGGCGGTGGAACCCCAATGAGCAGTTCTTC
J gene: TRBJ1-5; V gene: TRBV3-1/TRBV3-2; D gene: TRBD1; clone size: .; CDR3 protein: CASSHSTIGRQGGNQPQHF; CDR3 DNA: TGTGCCAGCAGCCACTCGACAATCGGAAGACAGGGCGGCAATCAGCCCCAGCATTTT
J gene: TRBJ1-5; V gene: TRBV28; D gene: .; clone size: .; CDR3 protein: CASSNYRDANQPQHF; CDR3 DNA: TGTGCCAGCAGCAACTACAGGGACGCCAATCAGCCCCAGCATTTT
J gene: TRBJ2-4; V gene: TRBV2; D gene: .; clone size: .; CDR3 protein: CASSLDRSIAKNIQYF; CDR3 DNA: TGTGCCAGCAGTCTCGACAGATCCATAGCCAAAAACATTCAGTACTTC
J gene: TRBJ2-1; V gene: TRBV5-4; D gene: .; clone size: .; CDR3 protein: CASSSSGLPLNEQFF; CDR3 DNA: TGTGCCAGCAGCTCCTCCGGACTGCCGTTGAATGAGCAGTTCTTC
J gene: TRBJ2-1; V gene: TRBV5-1; D gene: TRBD1; clone size: once; CDR3 protein: CASRRTGGIDEQFF; CDR3 DNA: TGCGCCAGCAGGCGGACAGGGGGTATCGATGAGCAGTTCTTC
J gene: TRBJ1-2; V gene: TRBV19; D gene: TRBD1; clone size: .; CDR3 protein: CASSPRTGGGSYGYTF; CDR3 DNA: TGTGCCAGTAGTCCCCGGACAGGGGGCGGATCATATGGCTACACCTTC
J gene: TRBJ1-1; V gene: TRBV19; D gene: .; clone size: .; CDR3 protein: CASKRQAIMNTEAFF; CDR3 DNA: TGTGCCAGTAAACGACAGGCGATTATGAACACTGAAGCTTTCTTT